Listed below are T cell receptor beta chains from one sample, sequenced in a study of identical twins. One entry per CDR3 protein, called by TCRdb with MiXCR from the 5' RACE reads. The sample records 600,000 to 700,000 distinct CDR3 sequences, approximately 21% being singletons. This sample also appeared in a second study, on T cells expressing NK-cell markers.

The sample was PBMCs. These receptors all come from a woman between 18 and 29 years old in good health. The CDR3 runs from the conserved cysteine through the conserved F or W. The D gene is left open where the match is weak. Clone size is not always given. Where it is, it says once, few, many or a class for expanded clones.

J | V | size | D | DNA | CDR3
TRBJ2-1 | TRBV12-3/TRBV12-4 | . | . | TGTGCCAGCAGTTCTCCGGGTCCCTACAATGAGCAGTTCTTC | CASSSPGPYNEQFF
TRBJ1-6 | TRBV5-1 | . | . | TGCGCCAGCAGCTTGGATCCAGGGGCTAGGAATTCACCCCTCCACTTT | CASSLDPGARNSPLHF
TRBJ2-1 | TRBV29-1 | . | . | TGCAGCGTTGGTTGGGAGCAGTTCTTC | CSVGWEQFF
TRBJ2-3 | TRBV4-2 | few | . | TGTGCCAGCAGCCAAGGAAACGGGGTTGTCACAGATACGCAGTATTTT | CASSQGNGVVTDTQYF
TRBJ2-5 | TRBV6-1 | . | . | TGTGCCAGCAGTCGGGGAAACCTTCAAGAGACCCAGTACTTC | CASSRGNLQETQYF
TRBJ1-1 | TRBV5-4 | few | . | TGTGCCAGCAGCTTTGGGGAGGCTGAAGCTTTCTTT | CASSFGEAEAFF
TRBJ1-1 | TRBV20-1 | few | . | TGCAGTGCCGCAGCGTACGCTGAAGCTTTCTTT | CSAAAYAEAFF
TRBJ2-1 | TRBV7-2 | few | . | TGTGCCAGCAGCTTAGGTCCGGGAGTAGGTGAGCAGTTCTTC | CASSLGPGVGEQFF
TRBJ2-3 | TRBV4-3 | . | . | TGCGCCAGCAGCCAAGATCTCAACAGCTTCACAGATACGCAGTATTTT | CASSQDLNSFTDTQYF
TRBJ1-2 | TRBV20-1 | . | . | TGCAGTAAGATGCCCTTTTCCCTATTGGATGGCTACACCTTC | CSKMPFSLLDGYTF
TRBJ1-1 | TRBV29-1 | few | . | TGCAGCGTTGCCGTAATGGGGGCGGTGAACACTGAAGCTTTCTTT | CSVAVMGAVNTEAFF
TRBJ2-2 | TRBV20-1 | few | . | TGCAGTGCAAGACAGAGGCTTAACACCGGGGAGCTGTTTTTT | CSARQRLNTGELFF
TRBJ2-5 | TRBV7-2 | few | . | TGTGCCAGCAGCTTATTCCTAGAGACCCAGTACTTC | CASSLFLETQYF
TRBJ2-1 | TRBV20-1 | . | TRBD1 | TGCAGTGCTAAGATACAAAGCGACAGGGGGATCCACAATGAGCAGTTCTTC | CSAKIQSDRGIHNEQFF
TRBJ1-2 | TRBV3-1 | . | TRBD1 | TGTGCCAGCAGCCCTCTAACAGGACAGGGAACGGGAACTCGGGGCTACACCTTC | CASSPLTGQGTGTRGYTF
TRBJ2-1 | TRBV20-1 | few | TRBD2 | TGCAGTGCTAGAGCCCTAGGACTAGCGGGGTATGAGCAGTTCTTC | CSARALGLAGYEQFF
TRBJ2-5 | TRBV29-1 | few | . | TGCAGCGCCGCCTTGAGGAGTCAAGAGACCCAGTACTTC | CSAALRSQETQYF
TRBJ1-1 | TRBV12-3/TRBV12-4 | . | TRBD1 | TGTGCCAGCAGACCAGGGGGCCTGAACACTGAAGCTTTCTTT | CASRPGGLNTEAFF
TRBJ2-3 | TRBV9 | . | . | TGTGCCAGCAGGAGGACTCCCGAAGCCGCAGATACGCAGTATTTT | CASRRTPEAADTQYF
TRBJ1-5 | TRBV12-3/TRBV12-4 | few | TRBD1 | TGTGCCAGCAGTACGGACAGGGCGAATCAGCCCCAGCATTTT | CASSTDRANQPQHF
TRBJ1-1 | TRBV20-1 | many | . | TGCAGTGCGAGGCCCGCCGGGACCCAGACTGAAGCTTTCTTT | CSARPAGTQTEAFF
TRBJ2-1 | TRBV20-1 | . | TRBD2 | TGCAGTGCTGCAACTAGCGAGATCTACAATGAGCAGTTCTTC | CSAATSEIYNEQFF
TRBJ2-5 | TRBV15 | . | TRBD2 | TGTGCCACCAGCAGGGACATAGCGGGGGAAGAGACCCAGTACTTC | CATSRDIAGEETQYF
TRBJ2-7 | TRBV6-6 | many | . | TGTGCCAGCAGTTACCTGTACGAGCAGTACTTC | CASSYLYEQYF
TRBJ1-1 | TRBV7-9 | . | . | TGTGCCAGCAGCTTAGCGCGTGAGAGCACTGAAGCTTTCTTT | CASSLARESTEAFF
TRBJ2-1 | TRBV7-9 | . | TRBD2 | TGTGCCAGCAGCTTAACGAAGCGGGACTTATACAATGAGCAGTTCTTC | CASSLTKRDLYNEQFF
TRBJ2-3 | TRBV9 | few | TRBD1 | TGTGCCACCCCCAGCTTTCGAGGGGGCCCCCCAGATACGCAGTATTTT | CATPSFRGGPPDTQYF
TRBJ2-3 | TRBV20-1 | . | . | TGCAGTGCTAGAGGGGTCCCACAAGGGCCAGATACGCAGTATTTT | CSARGVPQGPDTQYF
TRBJ2-1 | TRBV12-3/TRBV12-4 | few | TRBD2 | TGTGCCAGCAGTTTTGGCGGGAGAGGTGGTTACAATGAGCAGTTCTTC | CASSFGGRGGYNEQFF
TRBJ2-2 | TRBV7-9 | once | . | TGTGCCAGCAGCTCCGGGGCTTCATCCGGGGAGCTGTTTTTT | CASSSGASSGELFF
TRBJ1-6 | TRBV3-1 | few | . | TGTGCCAGCAGCCTGATACCCGAGGCGCCCCTCCACTTT | CASSLIPEAPLHF